Shown below are 9 T cell receptor beta chains from a single sample sequenced in a study of cytomegalovirus exposure and HLA in healthy donors. The PCR made use of 60 Vbeta and 13 Jbeta primers. Sequenced by immunoSEQ multiplex PCR; TCRdb stores in-frame clones only, minus some. The table shows around 93,000 clones, with less than 80% occurring only once. Sequencing input: PBMCs. All receptors derive from a boy aged 5-17 years in good health and CMV-seropositive.

The chain joins TRBV6-1 to TRBJ1-5; 8 bases fit TRBD1. V lost 2 bases to trimming and J lost 6 bases; unmatched junction nucleotides: 3. This CDR3 contains 14 residues. Germline V CDR1 and CDR2: MNHNS, SASEGT. CDR3 in amino acids: CASSENRGIQPQHF. The CDR3 DNA follows: TGTGCCAGCAGTGAAAACAGGGGGATTCAGCCCCAGCATTTT.

The gene calls are TRBV7-8 and TRBJ2-7; 11 nucleotides agree with TRBD2. V lost 4 bases to trimming and J lost 3 bases; unmatched junction nucleotides: 5. In germline, CDR1 is SGHVS, CDR2 FQNEAQ. CDR3 length: 15 residues. CDR3: CASSWGSGRVYEQYF. In nucleotides, the CDR3 is TGTGCCAGCAGCTGGGGTAGCGGGAGGGTCTACGAGCAGTACTTC.

J is TRBJ1-2 and V is TRBV5-1; D is possibly TRBD1 (6 bases). This CDR3 is built from 12 residues. V shed 4 bases and J shed 8 bases, with 12 bases lying between them. The germline V gene has CDR1 SGHRS and CDR2 YFSETQ. The CDR3 nucleotides are TGCGCCAGCAGCGTGAACAGGGACGGCTACACCTTC. Translation: CASSVNRDGYTF.

The chain uses TRBV5-6 and TRBJ1-3; TRBD1 is a possible D gene (6 bases). In germline, CDR1 is SGHDT, CDR2 YYEEEE. V was pared by 6 bases and J by 0 bases, with 16 bases between. This CDR3 contains 16 residues. The CDR3 spells CASNLRTVSSGNTIYF. For the CDR3, the DNA is TGTGCCAGCAACCTGAGGACAGTGAGCTCTGGAAACACCATATATTTT.

The chain carries TRBV27 and TRBJ2-5; 9 bases line up with TRBD1. V lost 4 bases to trimming and J lost 7 bases; unmatched junction nucleotides: 13. The CDR3 totals 16 residues. Germline lookup yields CDR1 MNHEY and CDR2 SMNVEV (reference sequence). CDR3 nucleotide sequence: TGTGCCAGCAGTTCCCTCAACCAGGGGACAGGGTGGACCCAGTACTTC. Amino acid sequence: CASSSLNQGTGWTQYF.

The chain employs TRBV5-1 and TRBJ2-6; a possible D gene is TRBD1 (5 bases). V was clipped by 5 bases and J by 1 base, with 13 bases between them. The germline V gene has CDR1 SGHRS and CDR2 YFSETQ. The CDR3 runs to 16 residues. The CDR3 loop is CASSSSPGSGANVLTF. The CDR3 DNA reads as TGCGCCAGCAGTTCCTCTCCAGGGTCTGGGGCCAACGTCCTGACTTTC.

The chain uses TRBV18 and TRBJ2-6; a weak D match, TRBD1 (5 bases). Trimming stripped 3 bases from V and 0 bases from J, with 6 bases between. This CDR3 has 15 residues. The germline gives CDR1 KGHSH, CDR2 LQKENI. CDR3 protein: CASSPGPSGANVLTF. Here the CDR3 DNA reads TGTGCCAGCTCACCGGGGCCCTCTGGGGCCAACGTCCTGACTTTC.

The gene calls are TRBV11-2 and TRBJ2-7; D remains ambiguous. The CDR3 runs to 12 residues. Germline loops: CDR1 SGHAT, CDR2 FQNNGV. V was pared by 5 bases and J by 3 bases, with 8 bases between. CDR3 DNA: TGTGCCAGCAGCGCCGCGCGCTACGAGCAGTACTTC. Protein product: CASSAARYEQYF.

This chain joins TRBV13 and TRBJ1-1, with no clear D. Germline-derived CDR1 and CDR2 are PRHDT and FYEKMQ (reference sequence). The CDR3 sequence is 16 residues long. Between the trimmed V and J ends, which lost 5 bases and 3 bases, there was a span of 19 bases. In nucleotides, the CDR3 is TGTGCCAGCAGCCAAAGGACCCGCGGGGTTTACACTGAAGCTTTCTTT. Translation: CASSQRTRGVYTEAFF.